These 19 T cell receptor beta chains came from one sample sequenced in a study of cytomegalovirus exposure and HLA in healthy donors. PCR used 60 Vbeta primers and 13 Jbeta primers. Method: immunoSEQ multiplex PCR; TCRdb's copy keeps in-frame clones and lacks some. The profile shows about 88,000 clones, over 80% of them singletons. The sequenced sample was PBMCs. These receptors all stem from a man younger than 35 in good health and CMV-seronegative.

The J gene is TRBJ1-6, the V gene TRBV5-8; TRBD1 matches 7 bases. Germline V lookup: CDR1 SGHTS, CDR2 YDEGEE. The CDR3 sequence is 14 residues long. V gave up 2 bases and J gave up 11 bases; unmatched junction bases: 7. CDR3 in amino acids: CASSLVRGQTPLHF. CDR3 coding DNA: TGTGCCAGCAGCTTAGTAAGGGGGCAGACACCCCTCCACTTT. The variable domain in full, with the rest retrieved from reference TRBV5-8 and TRBJ1-6, is EAGVTQSPTHLIKTRGQQATLRCSPISGHTSVYWYQQALGLGLQFLLWYDEGEERNRGNFPPRFSGRQFPNYSSELNVNALELEDSALYLCASSLVRGQTPLHFGNGTRLTVT.

The rearrangement uses TRBV28 and TRBJ1-2, with D tentatively TRBD1 (5 bases). The V gene lost 1 base and the J gene lost 1 base, with 19 bases spanning the gap. This CDR3 spans 18 amino acids. Germline V lookup: CDR1 MDHEN, CDR2 SYDVKM. In DNA, the CDR3 is TGTGCCAGCAGTTTATTACAACCTGGGGCAGGTATTAACTATGGCTACACCTTC. Its protein is CASSLLQPGAGINYGYTF.

In its sample, this clone was seen once. This chain joins TRBV4-2 and TRBJ2-3, with TRBD2 matching 13 bases. The CDR3 is 18 residues long. Germline assignment: CDR1 LGHNA and CDR2 YNFKEQ. The V and J ends lost 1 base and 0 bases, in that order; junction bases with no gene match: 4. The CDR3 sequence: CASSQGLAGGPSTDTQYF. CDR3 nucleotide sequence: TGTGCCAGCAGCCAAGGACTAGCGGGAGGACCTAGCACAGATACGCAGTATTTT.

The chain couples TRBV28 to TRBJ2-1; 9 positions agree with TRBD1. J was trimmed by 7 bases and V by 5 bases; bases with no gene match: 9. This CDR3 has 15 amino acids. Per germline, CDR1 MDHEN and CDR2 SYDVKM. The CDR3 region has the DNA TGTGCCAGCAGTACCGCCGGGACAGGGCTTAATGAGCAGTTCTTC. It translates to CASSTAGTGLNEQFF.

The chain recombines TRBV5-5 with TRBJ1-1, with D tentatively TRBD1 (5 bases). The length of the CDR3 is 15 residues. Trimming pared 1 base from V and 1 base from J, leaving 11 bases between. In germline, CDR1 is SGHKS, CDR2 YYEKEE (reference sequence). Here the CDR3 DNA reads TGTGCCAGCAGCTTGAACCCGGACACGAACACTGAAGCTTTCTTT. It translates to CASSLNPDTNTEAFF.

The gene calls are TRBV5-1 and TRBJ2-3, with 13 nucleotides matching TRBD2. CDR3 size: 16 residues. Germline loops: CDR1 SGHRS, CDR2 YFSETQ. V was clipped by 3 bases and J by 4 bases; unmatched bases: 5. In DNA, the CDR3 is TGCGCCAGCAGCTCTGCCGGGACTAGCGGGGCAGATACGCAGTATTTT. This encodes CASSSAGTSGADTQYF.

The gene calls are TRBV15 and TRBJ1-1, with no clear D. Germline V CDR1 and CDR2: LNHNV, YYDKDF (reference sequence). This CDR3 contains 16 residues. Deletions cut 0 bases from V and 0 bases from J, with 11 bases between. DNA of the CDR3: TGTGCCACCAGCAGAGATCCTACAGCTATGAACACTGAAGCTTTCTTT. Translating it yields CATSRDPTAMNTEAFF.

The chain couples TRBV9 to TRBJ1-1; unclear D gene. CDR1 SGDLS and CDR2 YYNGEE come from the germline V gene. This CDR3 contains 13 residues. Trimming removed 0 bases at V and 0 bases at J, with 3 bases between. The CDR3 nucleotides are TGTGCCAGCAGCGTAGCAGTGAACACTGAAGCTTTCTTT. It codes for CASSVAVNTEAFF. The full variable domain, completed using reference TRBV9 and TRBJ1-1, is DSGVTQTPKHLITATGQRVTLRCSPRSGDLSVYWYQQSLDQGLQFLIQYYNGEERAKGNILERFSAQQFPDLHSELNLSSLELGDSALYFCASSVAVNTEAFFGQGTRLTVV.

The rearrangement joins TRBV5-6 to TRBJ1-5; D may be TRBD1 (5 bases). Deletions cut 7 bases from V and 4 bases from J, with 12 bases between. The CDR3 loop spans 13 amino acids. Germline V CDR1 and CDR2: SGHDT, YYEEEE. For the CDR3, the DNA is TGTGCCAGCGGGTCAGGGTTAAATCAGCCCCAGCATTTT. Translation gives CASGSGLNQPQHF.

The chain employs TRBV6-5 and TRBJ2-5, with D possibly matching TRBD1 (6 bases). V lost 6 bases to trimming and J lost 5 bases, with 16 bases between them. Germline V gene lookup returns CDR1 MNHEY and CDR2 SVGAGI. The CDR3 is made up of 14 amino acids. The CDR3 protein is CASRPHGGSETQYF. DNA for the CDR3: TGTGCCAGCAGACCCCATGGGGGCTCGGAGACCCAGTACTTC.

This chain connects TRBV28 to TRBJ2-2, with 8 bases identical to TRBD2. The CDR3 loop spans 15 amino acids. Germline assignment: CDR1 MDHEN and CDR2 SYDVKM. The trim removed 6 bases at V and 4 bases at J, leaving 7 bases unmatched. CDR3 amino acids: CASSRELAATGELFF. The CDR3, as DNA: TGTGCCAGCAGCCGCGAACTAGCGGCCACCGGGGAGCTGTTTTTT.

The V call is TRBV28, the J call TRBJ2-3, with 12 bases that match TRBD2. The CDR3 has 17 amino acids. The V gene end was trimmed by 2 bases and the J gene end by 3 bases; junction bases not matched to a gene: 6. CDR1 and CDR2 from the germline V gene are MDHEN and SYDVKM. As DNA, the CDR3 is TGTGCCAGCAGTTTACCTGGACTAGCGGGACCTACAGATACGCAGTATTTT. It is translated as CASSLPGLAGPTDTQYF.

This chain connects TRBV11-1 to TRBJ2-1, with D perhaps TRBD2 (5 bases). V lost 5 bases and J lost 6, with 17 bases in between. There are 15 residues in the CDR3. CDR1 SGHAT and CDR2 FQDESV come from the germline V gene (reference sequence). The CDR3 DNA is TGTGCCAGCAGCCCCGGACCCCATGAGGGCAATGAGCAGTTCTTC. This sequence encodes CASSPGPHEGNEQFF.

V gene TRBV5-1 combines with J gene TRBJ2-5; the match to TRBD2 covers 9 bases. Trimming took 2 bases from V and 5 from J; bases not matched to a gene: 4. The CDR3 spans 14 residues. Germline CDR1 and CDR2: SGHRS and YFSETQ. The CDR3 region is CASSLATSGETQYF. The DNA of the CDR3 is TGCGCCAGCAGCTTAGCTACTAGCGGGGAGACCCAGTACTTC.

The chain recombines TRBV14 with TRBJ1-1; D is undetermined. The CDR3 sequence is 13 residues long. The germline V gene encodes CDR1 SGHDN and CDR2 FVKESK. Trimming shortened V by 4 bases and J by 5 bases, and 11 bases separated the two germline ends. In nucleotides, the CDR3 is TGTGCCAGCAGCCTTTACCTCTATACTGAAGCTTTCTTT. Encoded protein: CASSLYLYTEAFF.

The chain recombines TRBV4-1 with TRBJ2-5, with D possibly being TRBD2 (6 bases). The V end lost 5 bases, the J end lost 1 base, and 11 bases lay between the germline ends. The CDR3 loop spans 14 amino acids. The germline V gene encodes CDR1 MGHRA and CDR2 YSYEKL. DNA of the CDR3: TGCGCCAGCAGCATTCACGGGAGCCAAGAGACCCAGTACTTC. Translated, it gives CASSIHGSQETQYF.

This sequence joins TRBV13 and TRBJ2-1; TRBD2 agrees at 11 bases. Trimming removed 5 bases from V and 9 bases from J; junction bases left unmatched: 9. The CDR3 covers 15 residues. Germline V gene lookup returns CDR1 PRHDT and CDR2 FYEKMQ (reference sequence). CDR3 region: CASSPGLAVGSEQFF. The CDR3 DNA is TGTGCCAGCAGCCCGGGACTAGCGGTAGGTAGTGAGCAGTTCTTC.

This clone was counted a single time. The chain employs TRBV7-3 and TRBJ1-1, with TRBD1 matching 10 bases. The CDR3 spans 15 residues. Germline assignment: CDR1 SGHTA and CDR2 FQGTGA. V lost 4 bases and J lost 10; bases outside the gene matches: 12. CDR3 residues: CASSSRQGAISGAFF. For the CDR3, the DNA is TGTGCCAGCAGCTCCCGACAGGGGGCGATATCAGGAGCTTTCTTT.

This rearrangement joins TRBV6-5 to TRBJ2-1; no reliable D call. Trimming took 9 bases from V and 2 from J, leaving 14 bases between them. CDR1 and CDR2 from the germline V gene are MNHEY and SVGAGI. There are 14 residues in the CDR3. The CDR3 protein is CASTKNRAYNEQFF. As DNA, the CDR3 is TGTGCCAGTACTAAAAACCGGGCCTACAATGAGCAGTTCTTC.